Presented here are 32 T cell receptor beta chains from one specimen sequenced in a study of radiotherapy plus CTLA-4 blockade in lung cancer. Sequencing was performed with immunoSEQ multiplex PCR; in TCRdb, only in-frame clones are kept and a portion is missing. The sample shows around 38,000 clones, approximately 86% of them seen only once. This sample comprised peripheral blood, obtained from a patient treated with radiotherapy plus ipilimumab. Receptor source: a human donor with non-small cell lung cancer whose response to radiotherapy plus ipilimumab could not be evaluated.

The chain has TRBV18 and TRBJ2-2; no firm D call. Germline loops: CDR1 KGHSH, CDR2 LQKENI. Between the trimmed V and J ends, which lost 3 bases and 5 bases, there was a span of 7 bases. CDR3 length: 13 amino acids. The CDR3: CASSPDLTGELFF. The CDR3, as DNA: TGTGCCAGCTCACCTGACTTGACCGGGGAGCTGTTTTTT.

This rearrangement joins TRBV7-8 to TRBJ2-7, with D perhaps TRBD2 (6 bases). The CDR3 covers 13 residues. V lost 5 bases and J 2 bases, leaving 10 bases between the germline ends. Looked up from germline, CDR1 is SGHVS and CDR2 is FQNEAQ. CDR3 amino acids: CASSRRGTYEQYF. The CDR3 bases are TGTGCCAGCAGCCGGCGGGGAACCTACGAGCAGTACTTC.

This chain joins TRBV20-1 and TRBJ1-2; D remains ambiguous. Trimming removed 4 bases from V and 5 bases from J, with 8 bases in between. The CDR3 sequence is 11 residues long. Germline V lookup: CDR1 DFQATT, CDR2 SNEGSKA (reference sequence). CDR3 sequence (DNA): TGCAGTGCTAACTCCGGGTATGGCTACACCTTC. It yields the protein CSANSGYGYTF.

The chain joins TRBV4-2 to TRBJ2-5; the D is unclear. With 0 bases removed from V and 5 bases from J, the gap between germline ends came to 7 bases. The CDR3 sequence is 13 residues long. CDR1 and CDR2 from the germline V gene are LGHNA and YNFKEQ. In DNA, the CDR3 is TGTGCCAGCAGCCAAGATCAGGCGGAGACCCAGTACTTC. Amino acid sequence: CASSQDQAETQYF.

J is TRBJ1-2 and V is TRBV5-1, with D hard to call. The CDR3 extends over 13 amino acids. Per the germline V gene, CDR1 is SGHRS and CDR2 is YFSETQ. The V and J ends lost 7 bases and 4 bases respectively, with 14 bases between them. In nucleotides, the CDR3 is TGCGCCAGCCGACGGAGCTTTGGCTATGGCTACACCTTC. Its protein product is CASRRSFGYGYTF.

Notes on this clone: One junction end disagrees with the germline gene, perhaps due to a read error. V gene TRBV20-1 combines with J gene TRBJ2-7; no reliable D call. Germline values: CDR1 DFQATT, CDR2 SNEGSKA (reference sequence). The CDR3 spans 8 residues. CDR3 nucleotides: TGCAGTGCGCCTCCCGACTGGTTC. Translation: CSAPPDWF.

The chain recombines TRBV6-1 with TRBJ2-7; 9 positions match TRBD2. This CDR3 has 12 amino acids. Germline CDR1 is MNHNS and CDR2 is SASEGT. V lost 10 bases to trimming and J lost 2 bases; unmatched junction nucleotides: 3. Here the CDR3 DNA reads TGTGCCATCAGCGGGGGGACCTACGAGCAGTACTTC. Its translation: CAISGGTYEQYF.

V is TRBV7-9 and J is TRBJ2-1; TRBD2 agrees at 7 bases. Per germline, CDR1 SEHNR and CDR2 FQNEAQ (reference sequence). V lost 2 bases, J lost 6 bases, and 7 bases stayed unmatched. This CDR3 has 15 amino acids. The CDR3 sequence: CASSLRSGGSNEQFF. CDR3 in DNA: TGTGCCAGCAGCTTACGGTCGGGAGGAAGCAATGAGCAGTTCTTC.

In its sample, this clone was seen a few times. The chain carries TRBV5-1 and TRBJ2-1, with no clear D. Trimming took off 1 base at V and 0 bases at J, with 11 bases between the two ends. CDR3 size: 16 residues. Looked up from germline, CDR1 is SGHRS and CDR2 is YFSETQ. The CDR3 region has the DNA TGCGCCAGCAGCTTGATGGCTGGTGGCTCCTACAATGAGCAGTTCTTC. Translating it yields CASSLMAGGSYNEQFF.

The rearrangement uses TRBV6-6 and TRBJ2-7; D gene ambiguous. The CDR3 has 13 residues. CDR1 and CDR2 (germline): MNHNY, SVGAGI (reference sequence). Trimming stripped 9 bases from V and 3 bases from J, with 15 bases between. In nucleotides, the CDR3 is TGTGCCAGTGGTCCCTACGAGAACTACGAGCAGTACTTC. As protein: CASGPYENYEQYF.

This chain links TRBV29-1 with TRBJ2-7; 9 bases are shared with TRBD2. The germline gives CDR1 SQVTM, CDR2 ANQGSEA. Trimming took 4 bases from V and 1 from J; bases not matched to a gene: 5. The length of the CDR3 is 14 residues. For the CDR3, the DNA is TGCAGCGTTGTGCGGGAGGGCCAATCCTACGAGCAGTACTTC. Amino acid sequence: CSVVREGQSYEQYF.

The CDR3 spells CASSYPISNQPQHF. CDR3 nucleotide sequence: TGTGCCAGCAGTTACCCTATTAGCAATCAGCCCCAGCATTTT. V usage is TRBV6-6 and J usage is TRBJ1-5; D unclear. Germline V lookup: CDR1 MNHNY, CDR2 SVGAGI (reference sequence). The CDR3 extends over 14 amino acids. The V and J ends lost 2 bases and 0 bases respectively, with 5 bases between them.

The chain has TRBV19 and TRBJ2-4; 8 nucleotides align to TRBD1. The CDR3 length is 14 residues. Germline values: CDR1 LNHDA, CDR2 SQIVND (reference sequence). V lost 4 bases to trimming and J lost 6 bases; unmatched junction nucleotides: 5. CDR3 in DNA: TGTGCCAGTAGTACACGGACAGGGTTAAACATTCAGTACTTC. It translates to CASSTRTGLNIQYF.

V gene TRBV7-8 combines with J gene TRBJ2-1, with TRBD2 matching 9 bases. V lost 0 bases, J lost 10 bases, and 10 bases stayed unmatched. The CDR3 spans 16 residues. The germline V gene encodes CDR1 SGHVS and CDR2 FQNEAQ. CDR3 in amino acids: CASSLARAGGREEQFF. CDR3 sequence (DNA): TGTGCCAGCAGCTTAGCCCGAGCGGGAGGCCGAGAAGAGCAGTTCTTC.

This clone appeared a single time. This chain links TRBV10-3 with TRBJ1-5, with TRBD1 as a possible D gene (5 bases). The CDR3 runs to 13 residues. Germline CDR1 and CDR2: ENHRY and SYGVKD. With 9 bases removed from V and 0 bases from J, the gap between germline ends came to 9 bases. The CDR3 DNA is TGTGCCATGGCCGGGGGTAGCAATCAGCCCCAGCATTTT. Translating it yields CAMAGGSNQPQHF.

The chain uses TRBV6-4 and TRBJ2-1, with 12 bases lining up with TRBD2. This CDR3 comprises 15 residues. Unmatched junction bases numbered 5, after V lost 5 bases and J lost 6 bases. In germline, CDR1 is MRHNA, CDR2 SNTAGT. CDR3 loop: CASSSGLAGLNEQFF. The CDR3, as DNA: TGTGCCAGCAGTTCTGGACTAGCGGGGCTCAATGAGCAGTTCTTC.

The chain combines TRBV6-6 with TRBJ1-5; TRBD1 is a possible D gene (5 bases). Trimming cost V 6 bases and J 2 bases, with 11 bases left between them. Germline V gives CDR1 MNHNY, CDR2 SVGAGI (reference sequence). There are 14 residues in the CDR3. The CDR3 DNA sequence: TGTGCCAGCAGAGGGGACTCCCGCAATCAGCCCCAGCATTTT. This translates into CASRGDSRNQPQHF.

This chain joins TRBV27 and TRBJ2-2; TRBD1 matches at 9 bases. Germline V gives CDR1 MNHEY, CDR2 SMNVEV (reference sequence). The length of the CDR3 is 15 residues. V was clipped by 3 bases and J by 1 base; unmatched bases: 0. In DNA form, the CDR3 reads TGTGCCAGCAGTTTGGGACAGGGGAACACCGGGGAGCTGTTTTTT. It specifies CASSLGQGNTGELFF.

V is TRBV5-4 and J is TRBJ2-3; 8 bases are shared with TRBD1. Germline V gene sequence: CDR1 SGHNT, CDR2 YYREEE (reference sequence). This CDR3 is 17 amino acids long. V was pared by 2 bases and J by 4 bases, with 12 bases of the junction left unmatched. The CDR3 protein is CASSLGQGAGGADTQYF. DNA of the CDR3: TGTGCCAGCAGCTTAGGGCAGGGGGCAGGGGGTGCAGATACGCAGTATTTT.

Concerning this clone: The same CDR3 also results from other DNA sequences found in this sample. The chain links TRBV5-1 to TRBJ1-5; D gene unclear. The V gene's germline CDR1 is SGHRS and CDR2 YFSETQ. Trimming cost V 0 bases and J 0 bases, with 7 bases left between them. This CDR3 comprises 15 residues. CDR3 nucleotides: TGCGCCAGCAGCTTGGCGGGAGATAGCAATCAGCCCCAGCATTTT. Its translation is CASSLAGDSNQPQHF.

The chain joins TRBV4-2 to TRBJ1-3; no reliable D call. The germline V gene encodes CDR1 LGHNA and CDR2 YNFKEQ. The length of the CDR3 is 15 residues. The V end was cut by 0 bases, the J end by 3 bases, with 9 bases between. For the CDR3, the DNA is TGTGCCAGCAGCCAAGATGTGGCAGGTGGAAACACCATATATTTT. Encoded protein: CASSQDVAGGNTIYF.

This chain joins TRBV28 and TRBJ1-3; 7 bases line up with TRBD1. J lost 4 bases, V lost 6 bases, and 3 bases had no gene match. Germline-derived CDR1 and CDR2 are MDHEN and SYDVKM. The CDR3 is made up of 13 amino acids. The CDR3 DNA reads TGTGCCAGCAGGACAGGGAGAGGAAACACCATATATTTT. This gives the protein CASRTGRGNTIYF. Complete variable domain (other parts from reference TRBV28 and TRBJ1-3): DVKVTQSSRYLVKRTGEKVFLECVQDMDHENMFWYRQDPGLGLRLIYFSYDVKMKEKGDIPEGYSVSREKKERFSLILESASTNQTSMYLCASRTGRGNTIYFGEGSWLTVV.

A note on this clone: At one boundary the junction diverges from the germline segment, which might be a read error. The rearrangement links TRBV7-7 to TRBJ2-2; TRBD2 might be the D (7 bases). The CDR3 has 15 amino acids. The germline V gene encodes CDR1 SSHAT and CDR2 FNYEAQ (reference sequence). The CDR3: CASSPSGGRGGELFF. The CDR3 DNA is TGTGCTAGCAGCCCCTCCGGGGGGCGGGGCGGGGAGCTGTTTTTT.

This chain uses TRBV7-6 with TRBJ2-1; D is perhaps TRBD2 (5 bases). There are 17 residues in the CDR3. Germline CDR1 reads SGHVS; CDR2 reads FNYEAQ. V was clipped by 3 bases and J by 0 bases, with 15 bases between them. Here the CDR3 reads CASSLPKTTSSYNEQFF. CDR3 sequence (DNA): TGTGCCAGCAGCTTGCCTAAGACTACCAGCTCCTACAATGAGCAGTTCTTC.

The DNA of the CDR3 is TGTGCCAGTAGTTCCCACGGGGGGGCCCACAATGAGCAGTTCTTC. Translating it yields CASSSHGGAHNEQFF. The chain joins TRBV19 to TRBJ2-1; 8 bases are a match to TRBD2. Germline CDR1 LNHDA, CDR2 SQIVND (reference sequence). J was trimmed by 5 bases and V by 5 bases; bases with no gene match: 8. The CDR3 runs to 15 residues.

CDR3 bases: TGCGCCAGCAGCGAGCGGGGGGCGGGCGAGCAGTACTTC. Encoded protein: CASSERGAGEQYF. The chain carries TRBV5-1 and TRBJ2-7; 9 nucleotides align to TRBD2. This CDR3 comprises 13 residues. From germline, CDR1 is SGHRS and CDR2 YFSETQ. Trimming at V came to 4 bases and at J to 6 bases, leaving 5 bases not matched to a gene. The full variable domain, with the rest looked up from reference TRBV5-1 and TRBJ2-7, is KAGVTQTPRYLIKTRGQQVTLSCSPISGHRSVSWYQQTPGQGLQFLFEYFSETQRNKGNFPGRFSGRQFSNSRSEMNVSTLELGDSALYLCASSERGAGEQYFGPGTRLTVT.

V is TRBV7-6 and J is TRBJ2-5; no reliable D call. V was pared by 4 bases and J by 0 bases, with 6 bases between. Germline CDR1 reads SGHVS; CDR2 reads FNYEAQ. CDR3 size: 13 residues. CDR3 in amino acids: CASSSMYQETQYF. Written as DNA, the CDR3 is TGTGCCAGCAGCTCAATGTACCAAGAGACCCAGTACTTC.

The chain is built from TRBV11-2 and TRBJ1-1; D possibly corresponds to TRBD1 (6 bases). Deletions cut 5 bases from V and 4 bases from J, with 14 bases between. The CDR3 extends over 14 amino acids. Germline loops: CDR1 SGHAT, CDR2 FQNNGV. The CDR3 DNA is TGTGCCAGCAGCCCGACAGGCCTGGGCACTGAAGCTTTCTTT. Amino acid sequence: CASSPTGLGTEAFF.

The CDR3 reads CASSLWASGAYNEQFF. CDR3 bases: TGTGCCAGCAGCTTATGGGCTAGCGGAGCTTACAATGAGCAGTTCTTC. This chain joins TRBV11-3 and TRBJ2-1, with 7 nucleotides matching TRBD2. The germline V gene encodes CDR1 SGHNT and CDR2 YENEEA. Trimming removed 2 bases from V and 4 bases from J; junction bases left unmatched: 8. CDR3 length equals 16 residues.

This sequence joins TRBV2 and TRBJ2-4; D remains ambiguous. The CDR3 loop spans 12 amino acids. V lost 6 bases, J lost 5 bases, and 8 bases lay in between. Germline assignment: CDR1 SNHLY and CDR2 FYNNEI. CDR3 bases: TGTGCCAGCAGGCTCGAGCAAAACATTCAGTACTTC. This codes for CASRLEQNIQYF.

The chain couples TRBV28 to TRBJ1-2; no clear D gene. Germline CDR1 MDHEN, CDR2 SYDVKM. The CDR3 contains 11 residues. Trimming stripped 6 bases from V and 3 bases from J, with 5 bases between. CDR3 protein: CASSSYYGYTF. The DNA for the CDR3 is TGTGCCAGCAGCTCCTACTATGGCTACACCTTC.

This clone occurred once. J is TRBJ2-5 and V is TRBV15; TRBD2 might be the D (6 bases). The end of the DNA aligns better with TRBJ2-7, so the J call may be wrong. The CDR3 is 16 residues long. Germline CDR1 is LNHNV and CDR2 is YYDKDF (reference sequence). CDR3 DNA: TGTGCCACCAGCAGAGAATCGACGGGAGCCTCCTACGAGCAGTACTTC. Its translation is CATSRESTGASYEQYF.